One sample yielded the 21 T cell receptor beta chains listed below, sequenced in a study of cytomegalovirus exposure and HLA in healthy donors. The data were produced by immunoSEQ multiplex PCR, yet TCRdb's version contains in-frame clones alone and is incomplete. This table holds some 110,000 clones, 86% found once. The sequencing sample was made of PBMCs. The receptors originated from a woman between 18 and 30 years old in good health and CMV-seropositive.

V and J are TRBV9 and TRBJ2-6; TRBD1 is a possible D gene (6 bases). With 3 bases removed from V and 2 bases from J, the gap between germline ends came to 12 bases. The length of the CDR3 is 16 residues. The germline gives CDR1 SGDLS, CDR2 YYNGEE. In DNA, the CDR3 is TGTGCCAGCAGCGGGACGTGGGGGCCTGGGGCCAACGTCCTGACTTTC. It encodes CASSGTWGPGANVLTF.

The chain carries TRBV7-3 and TRBJ2-6; 7 nucleotides match TRBD1. Germline trimming cut 5 bases from V and 4 bases from J; bases unmatched to any gene: 5. Germline V CDR1 and CDR2: SGHTA, FQGTGA. This CDR3 has 15 residues. CDR3 amino acids: CASSPVGQGANVLTF. The CDR3 DNA reads TGTGCCAGCAGCCCAGTGGGACAGGGGGCCAACGTCCTGACTTTC.

This rearrangement joins TRBV6-5 to TRBJ1-1; a possible D gene is TRBD1 (5 bases). The CDR3 consists of 15 residues. The ends were cut back, 0 bases at V and 2 bases at J, with 10 bases in the middle. Germline CDR1 MNHEY, CDR2 SVGAGI. CDR3 DNA: TGTGCCAGCAGTTACTCGACTCAGGGTAACACTGAAGCTTTCTTT. It specifies CASSYSTQGNTEAFF.

The chain carries TRBV14 and TRBJ1-2; D remains ambiguous. This CDR3 has 14 residues. Trimming removed 2 bases at V and 7 bases at J, with 14 bases between. Germline V lookup: CDR1 SGHDN, CDR2 FVKESK. The CDR3 loop is CASSQNLMPFGYTF. The CDR3 DNA reads TGTGCCAGCAGCCAAAACTTGATGCCGTTTGGCTACACCTTC.

CDR3 nucleotide sequence: TGCAGTGCTCTTCGCTACGAGCAGTACTTC. Amino acid sequence: CSALRYEQYF. The rearrangement uses TRBV20-1 and TRBJ2-7, with unresolved D. Trimming removed 5 bases from V and 3 bases from J, with 5 bases in between. The CDR3 length is 10 residues. The germline V gene has CDR1 DFQATT and CDR2 SNEGSKA (reference sequence).

This clone was observed once. This chain connects TRBV9 to TRBJ1-1; maybe TRBD1 (5 bases). Per germline, CDR1 SGDLS and CDR2 YYNGEE. The CDR3 totals 14 residues. Trimming removed 1 base from V and 3 bases from J, with 10 bases in between. CDR3 DNA sequence: TGTGCCAGCAGCGTAAGGGGAGGGGACACTGAAGCTTTCTTT. Encoded protein: CASSVRGGDTEAFF. Filled out from reference TRBV9 and TRBJ1-1, the complete variable domain reads DSGVTQTPKHLITATGQRVTLRCSPRSGDLSVYWYQQSLDQGLQFLIQYYNGEERAKGNILERFSAQQFPDLHSELNLSSLELGDSALYFCASSVRGGDTEAFFGQGTRLTVV.

The chain recombines TRBV7-9 with TRBJ2-2; TRBD1 matches 7 bases. This CDR3 comprises 13 residues. Trimming removed 5 bases from V and 7 bases from J; junction bases left unmatched: 4. CDR1 is SEHNR and CDR2 is FQNEAQ in the germline V gene (reference sequence). CDR3 loop: CASSLDRDGELFF. The CDR3, as DNA: TGTGCCAGCAGCCTAGACAGGGACGGGGAGCTGTTTTTT.

The V gene is TRBV27, the J gene TRBJ2-2, with D tentatively TRBD1 (5 bases). The CDR3 totals 21 residues. V was pared by 5 bases and J by 1 base, with 29 bases between. CDR1 is MNHEY and CDR2 is SMNVEV in the germline V gene (reference sequence). The CDR3 sequence: CASSLSFTVIPGKGNTGELFF. The CDR3, as DNA: TGTGCCAGCAGTCTTTCCTTTACCGTTATCCCAGGGAAGGGGAACACCGGGGAGCTGTTTTTT.

The chain carries TRBV5-6 and TRBJ2-1; maybe TRBD2 (6 bases). The germline CDR1 and CDR2 sequences are SGHDT and YYEEEE. V lost 3 bases and J 8 bases, leaving 15 bases between the germline ends. This CDR3 contains 14 residues. The CDR3 loop is CASSWGPGVDEQFF. In DNA, the CDR3 is TGTGCCAGCAGCTGGGGTCCGGGGGTAGATGAGCAGTTCTTC.

This clone was observed a few times. The rearrangement uses TRBV4-2 and TRBJ2-7, with 9 bases lining up with TRBD2. The CDR3 is 13 residues long. The germline V gene encodes CDR1 LGHNA and CDR2 YNFKEQ. The V and J ends lost 2 bases and 4 bases, in that order; junction bases with no gene match: 0. This CDR3 reads CASSQSGRYEQYF. DNA of the CDR3: TGTGCCAGCAGCCAAAGCGGGAGGTACGAGCAGTACTTC.

The rearrangement links TRBV18 to TRBJ2-7; 8 positions agree with TRBD1. J lost 7 bases, V lost 5 bases, and 7 bases had no gene match. The CDR3 consists of 13 residues. Germline V lookup: CDR1 KGHSH, CDR2 LQKENI. CDR3 DNA sequence: TGTGCCAGCTCAAACAAGGACAGGGAGGAGCAGTACTTC. Protein sequence: CASSNKDREEQYF.

The rearrangement uses TRBV30 and TRBJ1-1, with TRBD1 as a possible D gene (5 bases). CDR3 length: 14 residues. Germline V CDR1 and CDR2: GTSNPN, SVGIG (reference sequence). Trimming pared 0 bases from V and 3 bases from J, leaving 11 bases between. CDR3 in DNA: TGTGCCTGGAGTGTCTGGGGGGGGTACACTGAAGCTTTCTTT. This codes for CAWSVWGGYTEAFF.

CDR3 sequence: CASSLGRYTEAFF. CDR3 nucleotides: TGTGCCAGCAGCTTAGGGCGGTACACTGAAGCTTTCTTT. The J gene is TRBJ1-1, the V gene TRBV11-2; no reliable D call. The CDR3 length is 13 residues. Germline CDR1 is SGHAT and CDR2 is FQNNGV. V shed 1 base and J shed 3 bases, with 6 bases lying between them.

The CDR3 DNA is TGTGCCAGCAGCTCTCGGGGTCTCGGGGAGCTGTTTTTT. As protein: CASSSRGLGELFF. The chain recombines TRBV7-3 with TRBJ2-2, with a weak D call TRBD2 (5 bases). V lost 4 bases and J lost 7, with 10 bases in between. This CDR3 comprises 13 residues. Per germline, CDR1 SGHTA and CDR2 FQGTGA.

The V and J genes are TRBV15 and TRBJ2-7, with D possibly TRBD1 on 6 matching bases. From germline, CDR1 is LNHNV and CDR2 YYDKDF (reference sequence). The CDR3 has 15 amino acids. V lost 3 bases and J 6 bases, leaving 18 bases between the germline ends. The CDR3 DNA reads as TGTGCCACCAGCAGCCTACAGGGCGTTTTTCGCGAGCAGTACTTC. It codes for CATSSLQGVFREQYF.

This clone was counted a single time. Other nucleotide sequences from this sample produce the same CDR3. The V gene is TRBV5-1, the J gene TRBJ2-3; D perhaps matches TRBD2 (5 bases). Germline V lookup: CDR1 SGHRS, CDR2 YFSETQ. Trimming took 1 base from V and 3 from J, leaving 6 bases between them. The CDR3 is 13 amino acids. The DNA of the CDR3 is TGCGCCAGCAGCTTGTCGGGGACAGATACGCAGTATTTT. It yields the protein CASSLSGTDTQYF.

This sequence joins TRBV5-4 and TRBJ1-1; D gene ambiguous. CDR1 and CDR2 (germline): SGHNT, YYREEE (reference sequence). This CDR3 spans 14 amino acids. The V and J ends lost 4 bases and 4 bases respectively, with 14 bases between them. CDR3: CASSRGSEGTEAFF. For the CDR3, the DNA is TGTGCCAGCAGCCGCGGCTCCGAGGGCACTGAAGCTTTCTTT.

The chain uses TRBV13 and TRBJ1-2; D is possibly TRBD1 (5 bases). The CDR3 contains 15 residues. Trimming cost V 2 bases and J 3 bases, with 13 bases left between them. CDR1 and CDR2 (germline): PRHDT, FYEKMQ (reference sequence). CDR3 loop: CASSLFGRADYGYTF. For the CDR3, the DNA is TGTGCCAGCAGCTTATTTGGCAGGGCGGACTATGGCTACACCTTC.

The CDR3 loop reads CASSEDTSGINEQFF. Written as DNA, the CDR3 is TGTGCCAGCAGTGAAGATACTAGCGGGATCAATGAGCAGTTCTTC. This chain links TRBV2 with TRBJ2-1; TRBD2 matches at 10 bases. Germline lookup yields CDR1 SNHLY and CDR2 FYNNEI. V lost 1 base, J lost 6 bases, and 3 bases stayed unmatched. The CDR3 runs to 15 residues.

The chain uses TRBV7-8 and TRBJ1-2; D is unclear. Germline values: CDR1 SGHVS, CDR2 FQNEAQ. V was pared by 1 base and J by 4 bases, with 10 bases between. CDR3 size: 14 residues. The CDR3 nucleotides read TGTGCCAGCAGCTTAGAACTGGGGAGCTATGGCTACACCTTC. Protein product: CASSLELGSYGYTF.

The chain has TRBV18 and TRBJ1-1; a possible D gene is TRBD1 (6 bases). Trimming left V 2 bases short and J 8 bases short, with 15 bases between. CDR3 length: 14 amino acids. Per the germline V gene, CDR1 is KGHSH and CDR2 is LQKENI. The CDR3 DNA reads TGTGCCAGCTCACCAGGGGTGGGGGCCAGGGAAGCTTTCTTT. Translating gives CASSPGVGAREAFF.